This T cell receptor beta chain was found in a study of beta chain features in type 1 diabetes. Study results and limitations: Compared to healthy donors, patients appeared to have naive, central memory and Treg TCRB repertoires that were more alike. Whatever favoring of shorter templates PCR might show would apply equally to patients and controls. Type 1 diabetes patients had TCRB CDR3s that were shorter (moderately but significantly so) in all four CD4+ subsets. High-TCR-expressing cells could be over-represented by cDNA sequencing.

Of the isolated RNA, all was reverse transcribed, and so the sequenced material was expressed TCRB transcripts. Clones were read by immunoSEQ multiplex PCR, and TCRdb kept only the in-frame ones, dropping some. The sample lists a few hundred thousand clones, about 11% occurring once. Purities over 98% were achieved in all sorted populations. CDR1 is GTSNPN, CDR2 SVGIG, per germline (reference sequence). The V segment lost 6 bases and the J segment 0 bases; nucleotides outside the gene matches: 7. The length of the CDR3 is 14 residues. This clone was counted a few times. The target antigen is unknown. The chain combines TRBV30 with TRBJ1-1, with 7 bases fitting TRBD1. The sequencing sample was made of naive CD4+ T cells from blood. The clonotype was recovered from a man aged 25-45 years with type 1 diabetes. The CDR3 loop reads CACIGDSMNTEAFF. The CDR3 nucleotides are TGTGCCTGCATCGGGGACAGCATGAACACTGAAGCTTTCTTT. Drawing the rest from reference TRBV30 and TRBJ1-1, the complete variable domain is SQTIHQWPATLVQPVGSPLSLECTVEGTSNPNLYWYRQAAGRGLQLLFYSVGIGQISSEVPQNLSASRPQDRQFILSSKKLLLSDSGFYLCACIGDSMNTEAFFGQGTRLTVV.